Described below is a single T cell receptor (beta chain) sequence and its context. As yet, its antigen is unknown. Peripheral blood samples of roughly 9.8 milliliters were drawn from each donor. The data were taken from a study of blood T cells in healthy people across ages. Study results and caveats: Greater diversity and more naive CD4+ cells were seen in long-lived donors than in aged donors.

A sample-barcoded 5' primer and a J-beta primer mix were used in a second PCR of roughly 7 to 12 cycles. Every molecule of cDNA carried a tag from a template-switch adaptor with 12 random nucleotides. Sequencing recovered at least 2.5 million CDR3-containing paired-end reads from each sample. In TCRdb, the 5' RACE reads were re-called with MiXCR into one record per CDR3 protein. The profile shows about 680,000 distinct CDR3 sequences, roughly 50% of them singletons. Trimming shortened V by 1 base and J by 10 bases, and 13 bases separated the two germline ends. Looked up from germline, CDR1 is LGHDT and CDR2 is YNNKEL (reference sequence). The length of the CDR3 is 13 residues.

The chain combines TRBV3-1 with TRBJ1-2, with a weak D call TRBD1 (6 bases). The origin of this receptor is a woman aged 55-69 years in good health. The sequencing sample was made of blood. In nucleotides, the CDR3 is TGTGCCAGCAGCCAAGTCGTTGGGGGCGACTACACCTTC. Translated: CASSQVVGGDYTF.